This TCR beta chain is from a study of blood T cell repertoires in COVID-19. For the study at large: The analysed material was cDNA or gDNA that came from T cells, B-cell-depleted T cells, or PBMCs.

Original analysis: Amplifying reference gene primers gave estimates of nucleated cell counts. The method was immunoSEQ multiplex PCR; TCRdb's version includes in-frame clones alone and lacks a portion of them. That table supplies the V and J calls and clone size; D and trimming were determined from the DNA. The table records 80,000 to 90,000 clones, approximately 85% of them present only once. V lost 3 bases and J 6 bases, leaving 12 bases between the germline ends. The CDR3 spans 14 residues. The V gene's germline CDR1 is MDHEN and CDR2 SYDVKM. The sequence was collected from a woman older than 75 with COVID-19, enrolled during active disease. Sequences were obtained from peripheral blood. The gene calls are TRBV28 and TRBJ1-5; a weak D match, TRBD1 (5 bases). As DNA, the CDR3 is TGTGCCAGCAGTTTTGCAGGGAGGGTTCAGCCCCAGCATTTT. Protein product: CASSFAGRVQPQHF.